The present T cell receptor (beta chain) was sequenced within a study of T cell repertoires in cytomegalovirus infection. Study-level background: Recently identified HLA-C-restricted CMV epitopes were among the peptides used. Study-wide results and caveats: HLA-C-restricted CMV-specific TCR beta clonotypes prevailed in the ex vivo response.

Germline V CDR1 and CDR2: MDHEN, SYDVKM. The CDR3 sequence is 16 residues long. J lost 7 bases, V lost 4 bases, and 8 bases had no gene match. A single record per CDR3 protein comes from TCRdb applying MiXCR to the reads. The table records around 540,000 distinct CDR3 sequences, 25% to 35% of them present only once. This clonotype came up once. Its antigen is undetermined. The sequence came from a human donor in good health (CMV status not recorded). Some clones in this sample may be carry-over from other donors' samples. The chain carries TRBV28 and TRBJ1-4, with 11 positions matching TRBD1. The source was cultured PBMCs, collected from culture after CMV antigen stimulation. CDR3 coding DNA: TGTGCCAGCAGTTACCCGGGACAGGGGGTATCTGAAAAACTGTTTTTT. It yields the protein CASSYPGQGVSEKLFF.